This T cell receptor (beta chain) was identified during a study of identical twins. MiXCR, run by TCRdb on the 5' RACE reads, gives a single entry per CDR3 protein. The profile shows over 200,000 distinct CDR3 sequences, roughly 7.1% of them singletons. CDR1 and CDR2 from the germline V gene are SGDLS and YYNGEE. The CDR3 has 13 amino acids. Trimming pared 4 bases from V and 8 bases from J, leaving 10 bases between. A few counts support this clonotype. The sample was also reused in another study, on T cells expressing NK-cell markers. That investigation notes: Most of the eight sequenced donors were HCMV-seropositive; one was seronegative. It is unclear if expanded NKG2C-expressing clones target HCMV antigens.

The specimen was CD8+ T cells sorted from blood. The gene calls are TRBV9 and TRBJ1-6, with D possibly TRBD1 on 6 matching bases. The sequence derives from a woman younger than 35 in good health. CDR3 DNA: TGTGCCAGCAGCCAAGAGGGGGATTCACCCCTCCACTTT. This translates into CASSQEGDSPLHF. Combining the CDR3 with reference TRBV9 and TRBJ1-6 gives the whole variable domain DSGVTQTPKHLITATGQRVTLRCSPRSGDLSVYWYQQSLDQGLQFLIQYYNGEERAKGNILERFSAQQFPDLHSELNLSSLELGDSALYFCASSQEGDSPLHFGNGTRLTVT.